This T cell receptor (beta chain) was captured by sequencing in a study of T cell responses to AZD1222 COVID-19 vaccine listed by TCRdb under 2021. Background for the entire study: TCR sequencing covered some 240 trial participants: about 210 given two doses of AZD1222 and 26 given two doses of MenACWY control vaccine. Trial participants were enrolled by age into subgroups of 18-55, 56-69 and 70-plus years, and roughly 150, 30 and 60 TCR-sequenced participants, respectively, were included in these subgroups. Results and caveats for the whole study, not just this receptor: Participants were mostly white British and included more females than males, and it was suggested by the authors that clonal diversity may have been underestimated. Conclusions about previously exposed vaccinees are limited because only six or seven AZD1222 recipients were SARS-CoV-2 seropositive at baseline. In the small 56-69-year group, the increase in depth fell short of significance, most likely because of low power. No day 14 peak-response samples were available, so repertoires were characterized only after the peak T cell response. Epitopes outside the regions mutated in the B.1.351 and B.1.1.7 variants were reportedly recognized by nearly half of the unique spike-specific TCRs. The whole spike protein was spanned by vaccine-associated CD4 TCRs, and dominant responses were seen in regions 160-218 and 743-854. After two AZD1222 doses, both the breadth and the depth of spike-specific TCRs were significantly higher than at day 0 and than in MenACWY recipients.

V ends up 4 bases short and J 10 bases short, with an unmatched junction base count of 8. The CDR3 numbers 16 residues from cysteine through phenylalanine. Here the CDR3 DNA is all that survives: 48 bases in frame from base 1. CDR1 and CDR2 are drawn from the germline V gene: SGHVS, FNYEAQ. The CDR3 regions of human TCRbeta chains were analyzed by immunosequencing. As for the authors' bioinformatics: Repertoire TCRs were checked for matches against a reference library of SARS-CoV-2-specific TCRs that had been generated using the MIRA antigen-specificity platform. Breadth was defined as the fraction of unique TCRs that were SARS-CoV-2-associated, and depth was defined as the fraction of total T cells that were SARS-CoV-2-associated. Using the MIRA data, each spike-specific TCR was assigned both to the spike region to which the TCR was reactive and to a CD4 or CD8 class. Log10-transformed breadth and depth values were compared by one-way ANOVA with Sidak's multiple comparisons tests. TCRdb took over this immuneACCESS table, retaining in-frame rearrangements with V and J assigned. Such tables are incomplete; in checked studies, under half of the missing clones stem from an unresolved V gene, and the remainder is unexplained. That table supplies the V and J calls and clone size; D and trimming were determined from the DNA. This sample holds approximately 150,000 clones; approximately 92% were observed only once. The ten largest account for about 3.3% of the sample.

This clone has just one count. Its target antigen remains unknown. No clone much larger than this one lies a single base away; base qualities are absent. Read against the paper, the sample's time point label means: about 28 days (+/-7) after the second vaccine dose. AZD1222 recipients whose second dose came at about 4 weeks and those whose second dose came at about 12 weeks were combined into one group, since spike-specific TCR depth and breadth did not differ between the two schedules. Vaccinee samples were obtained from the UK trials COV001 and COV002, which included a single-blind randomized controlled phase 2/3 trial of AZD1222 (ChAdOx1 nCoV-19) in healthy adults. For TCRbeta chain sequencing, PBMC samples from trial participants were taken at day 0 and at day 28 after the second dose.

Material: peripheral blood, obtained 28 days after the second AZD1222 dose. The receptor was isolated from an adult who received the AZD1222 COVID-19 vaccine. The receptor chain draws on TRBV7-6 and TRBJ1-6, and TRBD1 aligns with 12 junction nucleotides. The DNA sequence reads TGTGCCAGCAGCTCGACCGGGACAGGGGGCGCATCACCCCTCCACTTT. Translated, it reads CASSSTGTGGASPLHF. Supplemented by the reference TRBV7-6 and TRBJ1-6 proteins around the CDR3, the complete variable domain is GAGVSQSPRYKVTKRGQDVALRCDPISGHVSLYWYRQALGQGPEFLTYFNYEAQQDKSGLPNDRFSAERPEGSISTLTIQRTEQRDSAMYRCASSSTGTGGASPLHFGNGTRLTVT.